Each of the 13 T cell receptor beta chains below was sequenced from the same sample in a study of siplizumab effects on memory and regulatory T cells. Only in-frame clones appear in the TCRdb table, and some are missing; sequencing was by immunoSEQ multiplex PCR. The table shows more than 90,000 clones, with about 95% occurring only once. Sequencing used non-Treg CD4+ T cells sorted from blood. These receptors were taken from a human donor in good health.

This chain connects TRBV6-5 to TRBJ2-7; 8 positions match TRBD1. With 2 bases clipped from V and 3 bases from J, the junction kept 3 bases outside the gene matches. Germline CDR1 is MNHEY and CDR2 is SVGAGI. This CDR3 spans 14 amino acids. DNA for the CDR3: TGTGCCAGCAGTTACGGACAGGGTAGCTACGAGCAGTACTTC. Translating gives CASSYGQGSYEQYF.

A single count supports this clone. One end of the junction does not line up with germline, which may come from a read error. The rearrangement joins TRBV7-9 to TRBJ1-4, with D possibly matching TRBD1 (5 bases). The CDR3 covers 11 residues. Germline CDR1 is SEHNR and CDR2 is FQNEAQ (reference sequence). CDR3 residues: CASRLGEKPFF. CDR3 in DNA: TGTGCCAGCCGATTAGGGGAAAAACCGTTTTTT.

V gene TRBV27 combines with J gene TRBJ2-2; D is undetermined. With 5 bases removed from V and 4 bases from J, the gap between germline ends came to 17 bases. From germline, CDR1 is MNHEY and CDR2 SMNVEV (reference sequence). The CDR3 is 16 amino acids. The CDR3 coding sequence is TGTGCCAGCAGTCGAGGAGTGGTATTAAGCACCGGGGAGCTGTTTTTT. It codes for CASSRGVVLSTGELFF.

Only one count was recorded for this clone. The rearrangement links TRBV7-9 to TRBJ1-1; D unresolved. This CDR3 region has 15 residues. The V end was cut by 1 base, the J end by 5 bases, with 14 bases between. Germline CDR1 SEHNR, CDR2 FQNEAQ (reference sequence). The CDR3 loop reads CASSLVLAGGTEAFF. The CDR3 coding sequence is TGTGCCAGCAGCTTAGTTCTCGCCGGTGGGACTGAAGCTTTCTTT.

This clone appeared once. This chain uses TRBV6-1 with TRBJ1-1, with a weak D call TRBD1 (5 bases). Germline CDR1 reads MNHNS; CDR2 reads SASEGT. V lost 3 bases and J lost 7, with 12 bases in between. There are 13 residues in the CDR3. The CDR3 protein is CASSETRQYEAFF. CDR3 bases: TGTGCCAGCAGTGAGACTCGACAGTATGAAGCTTTCTTT.

The chain couples TRBV6-5 to TRBJ1-1, with D perhaps matching TRBD1 (6 bases). Trimming left V 5 bases short and J 7 bases short, with 14 bases between. This CDR3 spans 13 amino acids. Per germline, CDR1 MNHEY and CDR2 SVGAGI. The CDR3 DNA sequence: TGTGCCAGCAGTGGCCAACAGGGAATTGAAGCTTTCTTT. Translation gives CASSGQQGIEAFF.

With regard to this clone: A read error may produce the germline difference seen at one junction end. The sample carries other DNA sequences with the same CDR3. V gene TRBV7-2 combines with J gene TRBJ2-3, with 7 nucleotides matching TRBD2. Looked up from germline, CDR1 is SGHTA and CDR2 is FQGNSA. The CDR3 runs 16 residues. For the CDR3, the DNA is TGCGCCAGCAGCCCCTTTGAGCTAGCGGCGTTAGATACGCAGTATTTT. It is translated as CASSPFELAALDTQYF.

The J gene is TRBJ1-4, the V gene TRBV6-1; D gene unclear. The CDR3 totals 13 residues. CDR1 and CDR2 from the germline V gene are MNHNS and SASEGT. V lost 2 bases and J 3 bases, leaving 4 bases between the germline ends. The CDR3 loop is CASSEPANEKLFF. CDR3 in DNA: TGTGCCAGCAGTGAACCAGCTAATGAAAAACTGTTTTTT.

The CDR3 is CASSRRDRVYEQYF. In DNA, the CDR3 is TGTGCCAGCAGTCGCCGGGACCGTGTGTACGAGCAGTACTTC. The chain joins TRBV6-5 to TRBJ2-7, with D perhaps being TRBD1 or TRBD2 (5 bases each). This CDR3 is built from 14 residues. V was shortened by 5 bases and J by 4 bases, with 15 bases between the two germline ends. CDR1 MNHEY and CDR2 SVGAGI come from the germline V gene.

The V call is TRBV5-1, the J call TRBJ2-7, with 7 bases lining up with TRBD1. Trimming at V came to 4 bases and at J to 5 bases, leaving 9 bases not matched to a gene. The CDR3 runs to 14 residues. CDR1 is SGHRS, CDR2 YFSETQ, per germline. The CDR3 sequence: CASSIGTGTDEQYF. CDR3 in DNA: TGCGCCAGCAGCATAGGCACCGGGACAGACGAGCAGTACTTC.

The chain joins TRBV18 to TRBJ1-2; 8 bases are a match to TRBD1. From germline, CDR1 is KGHSH and CDR2 LQKENI. V was pared by 5 bases and J by 6 bases, with 17 bases of the junction left unmatched. The CDR3 has 17 residues. The CDR3 sequence: CASSSIPPPRQGNGYTF. The CDR3, as DNA: TGTGCCAGCTCATCTATCCCCCCTCCGAGACAGGGGAATGGCTACACCTTC.

The rearrangement links TRBV20-1 to TRBJ2-7; D possibly matches TRBD1 or TRBD2 (5 bases each). V was cut by 1 base and J by 6 bases, with 7 bases left in between. The CDR3 length is 11 residues. The germline CDR1 and CDR2 sequences are DFQATT and SNEGSKA (reference sequence). CDR3 loop: CSARAGAEQYF. The CDR3 region has the DNA TGCAGTGCTAGAGCCGGGGCCGAGCAGTACTTC.

The V gene is TRBV5-4, the J gene TRBJ2-7, with no clear D. CDR3 size: 15 residues. Between the trimmed V and J ends, which lost 0 bases and 6 bases, there was a span of 16 bases. Looked up from germline, CDR1 is SGHNT and CDR2 is YYREEE (reference sequence). Here the CDR3 DNA reads TGTGCCAGCAGCTTGGGGTCATGGGGAACCGGCGAGCAGTACTTC. Protein product: CASSLGSWGTGEQYF.